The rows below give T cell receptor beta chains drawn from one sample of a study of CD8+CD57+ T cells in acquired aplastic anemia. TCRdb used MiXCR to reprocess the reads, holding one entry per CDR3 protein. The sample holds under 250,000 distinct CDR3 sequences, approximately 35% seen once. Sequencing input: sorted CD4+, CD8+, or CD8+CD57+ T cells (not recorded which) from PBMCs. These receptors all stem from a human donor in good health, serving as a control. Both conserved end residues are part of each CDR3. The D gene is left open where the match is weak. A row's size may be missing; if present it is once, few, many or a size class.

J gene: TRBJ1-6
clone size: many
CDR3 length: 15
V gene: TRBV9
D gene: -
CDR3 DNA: TGTGCCAGCAGCCCCCAGTCGGGGGGCAGTTCACCCCTCCACTTT
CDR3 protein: CASSPQSGGSSPLHF

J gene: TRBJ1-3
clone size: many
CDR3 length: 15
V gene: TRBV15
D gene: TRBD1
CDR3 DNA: TGTGCCACCACCTGGGACAGAGGCGCTGGAAACACCATATATTTT
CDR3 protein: CATTWDRGAGNTIYF

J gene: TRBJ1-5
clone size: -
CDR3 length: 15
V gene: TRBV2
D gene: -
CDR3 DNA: TGTGCCAGCAGTGAGGCCCAGGGGTGGAATCAGCCCCAGCATTTT
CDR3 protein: CASSEAQGWNQPQHF

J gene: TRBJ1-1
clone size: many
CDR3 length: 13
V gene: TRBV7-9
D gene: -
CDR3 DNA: TGTGCCAGCAGCCTCTTCTGGAGCACTGAAGCTTTCTTT
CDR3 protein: CASSLFWSTEAFF

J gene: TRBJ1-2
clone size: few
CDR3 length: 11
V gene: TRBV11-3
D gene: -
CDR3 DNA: TGTGCCAGCAGTTCCGGGGCCGGCTACACCTTC
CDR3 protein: CASSSGAGYTF

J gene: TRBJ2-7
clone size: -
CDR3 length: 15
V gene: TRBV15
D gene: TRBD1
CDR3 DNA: TGTGCCACCAGCAGAGCGGGACAGGGTGGTCTCGAGCAGTACTTC
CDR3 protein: CATSRAGQGGLEQYF

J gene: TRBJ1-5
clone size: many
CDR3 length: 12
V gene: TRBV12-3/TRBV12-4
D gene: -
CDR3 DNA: TGTGCCAGCAGCTTCTTGAATCAGCCCCAGCATTTT
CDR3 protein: CASSFLNQPQHF

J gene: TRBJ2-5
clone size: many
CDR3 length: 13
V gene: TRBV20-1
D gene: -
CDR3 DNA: TGCAGTGCTAGTTCACCCCTGAGGGAGACCCAGTACTTC
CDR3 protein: CSASSPLRETQYF

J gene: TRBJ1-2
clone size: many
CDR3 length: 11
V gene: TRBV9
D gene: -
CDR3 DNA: TGTGCCAGCAGCCGGGAACTTGGCTACACCTTC
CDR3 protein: CASSRELGYTF

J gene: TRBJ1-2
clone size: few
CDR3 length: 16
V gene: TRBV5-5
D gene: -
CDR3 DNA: TGTGCCAGCAGCTTTCACCGGGGCCGCCTTTCTTATGGCTACACCTTC
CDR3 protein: CASSFHRGRLSYGYTF

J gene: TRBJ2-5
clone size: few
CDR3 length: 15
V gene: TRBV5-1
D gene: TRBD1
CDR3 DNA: TGCGCCAGCAGCGCCGGGACAGGGGCTGCAGAGACCCAGTACTTC
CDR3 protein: CASSAGTGAAETQYF

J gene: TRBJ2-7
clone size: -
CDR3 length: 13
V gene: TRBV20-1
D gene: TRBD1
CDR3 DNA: TGCAGTGCCCGGACAGGGGGCTGGGACGAGCAGTACTTC
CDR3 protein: CSARTGGWDEQYF

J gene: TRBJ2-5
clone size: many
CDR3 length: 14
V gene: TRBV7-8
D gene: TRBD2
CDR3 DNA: TGTGCCAGCAGCTTATATGCGGGGGTGGAGACCCAGTACTTC
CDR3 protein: CASSLYAGVETQYF

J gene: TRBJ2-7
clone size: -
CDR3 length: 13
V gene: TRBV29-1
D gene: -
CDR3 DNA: TGCAGCGCCCAAGCCCGCAGGGACTACGAGCAGTACTTC
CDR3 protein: CSAQARRDYEQYF